The clone carrying this T cell receptor beta chain occurred once. Antigen: not known. These data are taken from a study of T cell repertoires in cytomegalovirus infection. Study overall: From public TCR beta signatures came an indication of both CMV infection and matching HLA type. Study-wide findings and caveats: CMV-specific TCR beta clonotypes restricted by HLA-C were the ones dominating the ex vivo response. The cumulative frequency of public TCR beta families distinguished individuals who carried CMV together with the relevant HLA.

The CDR3 has 17 residues. Germline V gene sequence: CDR1 SGHTA, CDR2 FQGNSA. The V gene lost 1 base and the J gene lost 4 bases, with 19 bases spanning the gap. TCRdb re-analysed the reads in MiXCR, keeping a single row per CDR3 protein. The sample consists of roughly 990,000 distinct CDR3 sequences, about a third of them appearing once. The input for sequencing was cultured CD8+ T cells from PBMCs, taken from culture after CMV antigen stimulation. The clonotype comes from a human donor in good health (CMV status not recorded). Some clones in this sample may be carry-over from other donors' samples. The chain couples TRBV7-2 to TRBJ1-2; tentatively, D is TRBD1 (5 bases). CDR3 nucleotides: TGTGCCAGCAGCTTAGGATCCGGACAAGGGAAAGTCTATGGCTACACCTTC. The encoded protein is CASSLGSGQGKVYGYTF.